This is a list of T cell receptor beta chains from one sample in a study of CD8 T cells in ankylosing spondylitis. One entry per CDR3 protein results from TCRdb running MiXCR on the 5' RACE reads. Here the sample spans about 500,000 distinct CDR3 sequences, approximately 5% being singletons. The specimen sequenced was blood, either unsorted or a sorted T cell fraction (not recorded which). These receptors were taken from a male donor with ankylosing spondylitis. Both conserved end residues are part of each CDR3. A D gene is named only where the DNA matches it firmly. Clone size is shown for a subset of rows, as once, few, many or a class of expanded clone.

abundance,j_gene,v_gene,d_gene,CDR3nt,CDR3aa
many,TRBJ2-5,TRBV25-1,TRBD2,TGTGCCAGCAGTTACCTTAGCGGGAGGGAGACCCAGTACTTC,CASSYLSGRETQYF
many,TRBJ2-1,TRBV5-1,TRBD2,TGCGCCAGCAGCCCCGGCGGGGGGGCCTACAATGAGCAGTTCTTC,CASSPGGGAYNEQFF
many,TRBJ2-5,TRBV5-6,TRBD2,TGTGCCAGCAGCTCGGTGGGGCGGGGGACCCAAGAGACCCAGTACTTC,CASSSVGRGTQETQYF
many,TRBJ1-2,TRBV7-8,-,TGTGCCAGCAGCCGAAGAGGAGCCACGTACTATGGCTACACCTTC,CASSRRGATYYGYTF
many,TRBJ2-5,TRBV6-1,-,TGTGCCAGCAGTGGGGGCCGCCAAGAGACCCAGTACTTC,CASSGGRQETQYF
many,TRBJ2-7,TRBV7-2,-,TGTGCCAGCAGCTTAGGTCCGGGGGAAACCTACGAGCAGTACTTC,CASSLGPGETYEQYF
many,TRBJ1-5,TRBV12-3/TRBV12-4,-,TGTGCCAGCAGTTCCGTCAATCAGCCCCAGCATTTT,CASSSVNQPQHF
many,TRBJ1-4,TRBV7-6,-,TGTGCCAGCAGCTTTGCCACTTCAGGGGCAAATGAAAAACTGTTTTTT,CASSFATSGANEKLFF
-,TRBJ2-4,TRBV4-2,-,TGTGCCAGCAGCCCTACAGGTCAAGGAGCCATTCAGTACTTC,CASSPTGQGAIQYF
many,TRBJ1-3,TRBV12-5,-,TGTGCTAGTGGTGGAAACACCATATATTTT,CASGGNTIYF
-,TRBJ1-1,TRBV28,TRBD1,TGTGCCAGCAGTTTATTAAGGGGGCTGGGGGCTTTCTTT,CASSLLRGLGAFF
-,TRBJ2-7,TRBV2,-,TGTGCCAGCACGAGTTCTCAGGGGACCGAGCAGTACTTC,CASTSSQGTEQYF
-,TRBJ2-6,TRBV14,-,TGTGCCAGCAGCGTCGCGGGGGCCAACGTCCTGACTTTC,CASSVAGANVLTF
many,TRBJ2-1,TRBV9,-,TGTGCCAGCAGCGTAGACGTGGGACCTTACAATGAGCAGTTCTTC,CASSVDVGPYNEQFF
many,TRBJ2-1,TRBV5-1,-,TGCGCCAGCAGCTTGGGCCTCGGGCCCGGTGCTTACAATGAGCAGTTCTTC,CASSLGLGPGAYNEQFF
few,TRBJ2-7,TRBV4-1,TRBD1,TGCGCCAGCAGCCACGTCGGACAGGGCGGCTCCTACGAGCAGTACTTC,CASSHVGQGGSYEQYF
many,TRBJ1-6,TRBV28,-,TGTGCCAGCAGGGCGAGAGAACCATCCTATAATTCACCCCTCCACTTT,CASRAREPSYNSPLHF
many,TRBJ1-3,TRBV9,-,TGTGCCAGCAGCGCCGCGGCCTCTGGAAACACCATATATTTT,CASSAAASGNTIYF
many,TRBJ2-2,TRBV20-1,-,TGCAGTGCTAGATCCCGGGAGAGGGGGGCCGGGGAGCTGTTTTTT,CSARSRERGAGELFF
-,TRBJ2-1,TRBV27,-,TGTGCCAGCAGTCAGTTTATGGATGAGCAGTTCTTC,CASSQFMDEQFF
few,TRBJ2-3,TRBV7-2,-,TGTGCCAGCAGCAACCAGGGTGGCGAAGATACGCAGTATTTT,CASSNQGGEDTQYF
few,TRBJ2-2,TRBV5-1,-,TGCGCCAGCGCCTTTCGTGGGGGGAGCACCGGGGAGCTGTTTTTT,CASAFRGGSTGELFF
few,TRBJ1-5,TRBV6-2/TRBV6-3,TRBD1,TGTGCCAGCAGGGAGAGACAGGGGTATCAGCCCCAGCATTTT,CASRERQGYQPQHF
many,TRBJ1-4,TRBV12-3/TRBV12-4,-,TGTGCCAGCAGCCGACAGCGAACCCTGAATGAAAAACTGTTTTTT,CASSRQRTLNEKLFF
many,TRBJ1-2,TRBV5-1,-,TGCGCCAGCAGCCTTTCCCCGGGGTCTAACTATGGCTACACCTTC,CASSLSPGSNYGYTF
many,TRBJ2-2,TRBV24-1,-,TGTGCCACCAGTGATCCGCAGCGACACAACACCGGGGAGCTGTTTTTT,CATSDPQRHNTGELFF
many,TRBJ2-3,TRBV7-2,-,TGTGCCAGCAGCTTAGCCCCATCGCAGTATTTT,CASSLAPSQYF
few,TRBJ2-7,TRBV12-3/TRBV12-4,-,TGTGCCAGCAGCCAAGGACATTACGAGCAGTACTTC,CASSQGHYEQYF
many,TRBJ2-1,TRBV7-9,TRBD1,TGTGCCAGCAGCTTAGTCCAGGGGGCTATCAGTGAGCAGTTCTTC,CASSLVQGAISEQFF
many,TRBJ2-5,TRBV6-2/TRBV6-3,-,TGTGCCAGCAGTTTGAGAGCGACCCAGTACTTC,CASSLRATQYF
many,TRBJ1-6,TRBV29-1,TRBD1,TGCAGCGTCCAAACCGGGACAGTGGGGGAATCACCCCTCCACTTT,CSVQTGTVGESPLHF
few,TRBJ1-4,TRBV18,-,TGTGCCAGCTCACCACCGCCGGGCTCAGGTGAAAAACTGTTTTTT,CASSPPPGSGEKLFF
many,TRBJ1-2,TRBV20-1,-,TGCAGTGCTAGCGGCGGGGACCTCTATGGCTACACCTTC,CSASGGDLYGYTF
few,TRBJ2-4,TRBV2,TRBD2,TGTGCCAGCCTGACTAGCGGGAGCTACATTCAGTACTTC,CASLTSGSYIQYF
many,TRBJ2-2,TRBV20-1,TRBD2,TGCAGTGCTAGAGATTGGGAGGCGGGAGCCGGGGAGCTGTTTTTT,CSARDWEAGAGELFF
few,TRBJ1-1,TRBV20-1,TRBD1,TGCAGTGCCAGGGGGGGAAATTTGAACACTGAAGCTTTCTTT,CSARGGNLNTEAFF
-,TRBJ1-2,TRBV28,-,TGTGCCAGCACCCTTCTTAATGGCTATGGCTACACCTTC,CASTLLNGYGYTF